Following are 2 T cell receptor beta chains from one sample sequenced in a study of blood T cells in healthy people across ages. A J-beta primer mix and a sample-barcoded 5' primer were used in a second PCR of roughly 6 to 11 cycles. TCRdb passed the 5' RACE reads through MiXCR, listing each CDR3 protein once. The data hold roughly 2 million distinct CDR3 sequences, with around 48% observed a single time. Sequencing used blood. The receptors come from a woman aged 40 to 50 in good health.

Only a few counts were recorded for this clonotype. The chain uses TRBV6-6 and TRBJ1-1, with 7 bases aligning to TRBD1. V lost 6 bases and J lost 0; bases outside the gene matches: 7. CDR3 length: 15 residues. Germline V gives CDR1 MNHNY, CDR2 SVGAGI (reference sequence). CDR3 sequence: CASSSGTVMNTEAFF. In DNA form, the CDR3 reads TGTGCCAGCAGCTCCGGGACAGTTATGAACACTGAAGCTTTCTTT.

This clonotype was seen just once. The chain joins TRBV28 to TRBJ2-7; 11 nucleotides align to TRBD2. This CDR3 spans 16 amino acids. Germline loops: CDR1 MDHEN, CDR2 SYDVKM. V lost 5 bases and J lost 0; bases outside the gene matches: 6. The CDR3 nucleotides read TGTGCCAGCAGTCCCGAAACTAGCGGGGGCTCCTACGAGCAGTACTTC. Protein sequence: CASSPETSGGSYEQYF.